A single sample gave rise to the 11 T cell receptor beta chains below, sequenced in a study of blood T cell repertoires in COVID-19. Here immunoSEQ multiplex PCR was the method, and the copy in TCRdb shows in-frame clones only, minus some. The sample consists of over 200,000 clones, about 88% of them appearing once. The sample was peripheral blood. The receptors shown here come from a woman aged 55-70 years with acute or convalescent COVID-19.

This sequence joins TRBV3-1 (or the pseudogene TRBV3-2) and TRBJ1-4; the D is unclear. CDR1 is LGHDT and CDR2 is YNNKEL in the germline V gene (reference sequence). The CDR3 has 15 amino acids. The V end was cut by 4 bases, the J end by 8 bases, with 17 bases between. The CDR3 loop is CASSRGLRTPEKLFF. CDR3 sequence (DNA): TGTGCCAGCAGCCGAGGGTTGCGAACCCCGGAAAAACTGTTTTTT.

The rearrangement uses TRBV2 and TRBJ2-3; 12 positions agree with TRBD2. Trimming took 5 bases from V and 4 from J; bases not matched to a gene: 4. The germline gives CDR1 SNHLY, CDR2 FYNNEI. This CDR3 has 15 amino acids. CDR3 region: CASSRTSGMADTQYF. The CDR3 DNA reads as TGTGCCAGCAGTCGGACTAGCGGGATGGCAGATACGCAGTATTTT. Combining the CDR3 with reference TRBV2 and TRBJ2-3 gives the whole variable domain EPEVTQTPSHQVTQMGQEVILRCVPISNHLYFYWYRQILGQKVEFLVSFYNNEISEKSEIFDDQFSVERPDGSNFTLKIRSTKLEDSAMYFCASSRTSGMADTQYFGPGTRLTVL.

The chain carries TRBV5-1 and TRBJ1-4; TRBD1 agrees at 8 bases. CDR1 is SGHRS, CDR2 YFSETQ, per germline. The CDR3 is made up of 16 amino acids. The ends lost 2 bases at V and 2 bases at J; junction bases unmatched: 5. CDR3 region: CASSFQGAITNEKLFF. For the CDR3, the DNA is TGCGCCAGCAGCTTTCAGGGGGCAATCACTAATGAAAAACTGTTTTTT.

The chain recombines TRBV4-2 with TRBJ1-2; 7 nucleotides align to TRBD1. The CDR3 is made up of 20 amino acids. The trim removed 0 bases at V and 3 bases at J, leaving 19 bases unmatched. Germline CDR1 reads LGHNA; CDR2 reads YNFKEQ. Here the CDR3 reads CASSQDTPQRKGAPDYGYTF. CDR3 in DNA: TGTGCCAGCAGCCAAGATACCCCTCAAAGGAAGGGGGCGCCTGACTATGGCTACACCTTC.

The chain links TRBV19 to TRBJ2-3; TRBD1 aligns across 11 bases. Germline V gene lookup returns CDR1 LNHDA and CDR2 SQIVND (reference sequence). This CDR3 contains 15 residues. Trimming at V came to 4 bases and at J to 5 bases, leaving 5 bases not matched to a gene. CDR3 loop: CASSRGQGAEDTQYF. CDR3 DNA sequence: TGTGCCAGTAGTAGAGGACAGGGGGCGGAAGATACGCAGTATTTT.

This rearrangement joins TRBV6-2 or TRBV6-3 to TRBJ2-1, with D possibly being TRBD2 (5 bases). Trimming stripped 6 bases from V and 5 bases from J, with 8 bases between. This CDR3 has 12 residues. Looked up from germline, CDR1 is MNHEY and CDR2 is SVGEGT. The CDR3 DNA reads TGTGCCAGCAGCTATAGCGACAATGAGCAGTTCTTC. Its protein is CASSYSDNEQFF.

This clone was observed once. CDR3 loop: CASSFLGGQETQYF. CDR3 sequence (DNA): TGTGCCAGCAGCTTCCTAGGCGGGCAAGAGACCCAGTACTTC. The chain links TRBV7-2 to TRBJ2-5; the D gene is possibly TRBD2 (5 bases). Germline CDR1 reads SGHTA; CDR2 reads FQGNSA. The CDR3 sequence is 14 residues long. Trimming took off 3 bases at V and 2 bases at J, with 10 bases between the two ends.

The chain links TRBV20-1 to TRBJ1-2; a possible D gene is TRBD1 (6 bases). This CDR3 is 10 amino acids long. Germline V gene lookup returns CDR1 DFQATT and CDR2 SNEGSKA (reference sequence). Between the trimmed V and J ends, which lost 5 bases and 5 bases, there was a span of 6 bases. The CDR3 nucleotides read TGCAGTGCTGGACAGTATGGCTACACCTTC. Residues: CSAGQYGYTF.

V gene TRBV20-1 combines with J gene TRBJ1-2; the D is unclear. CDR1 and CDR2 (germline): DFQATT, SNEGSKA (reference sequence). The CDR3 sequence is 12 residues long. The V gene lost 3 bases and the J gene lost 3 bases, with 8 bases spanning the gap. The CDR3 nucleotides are TGCAGTGCTAGTCCCGGGGACTATGGCTACACCTTC. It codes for CSASPGDYGYTF.

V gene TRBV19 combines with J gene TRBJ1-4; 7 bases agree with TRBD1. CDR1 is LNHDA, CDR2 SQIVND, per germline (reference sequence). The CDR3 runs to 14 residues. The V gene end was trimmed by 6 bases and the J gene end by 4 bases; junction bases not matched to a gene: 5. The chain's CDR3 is CASRAGTVNEKLFF. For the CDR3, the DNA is TGTGCCAGTAGGGCCGGGACAGTTAATGAAAAACTGTTTTTT.

CDR3 in amino acids: CASSYPRTGGDTEAFF. The CDR3 region has the DNA TGTGCCAGCAGTTACCCCCGGACAGGGGGGGACACTGAAGCTTTCTTT. The rearrangement joins TRBV6-6 to TRBJ1-1; 10 bases match TRBD1. This CDR3 contains 16 residues. Trimming cost V 2 bases and J 3 bases; bases outside gene matches: 6. Germline CDR1 is MNHNY and CDR2 is SVGAGI (reference sequence).